Listed here are 17 T cell receptor beta chains from one sample, sequenced in a study of T cell responses to AZD1222 COVID-19 vaccine. Only in-frame clones appear in the TCRdb table, and some are missing; sequencing was by immunoSEQ multiplex PCR. The sample includes 200,000 or so clones, roughly 92% of them seen just once. Sequencing used peripheral blood, obtained 28 days after the second AZD1222 dose. The source of these receptors is an adult who received the AZD1222 COVID-19 vaccine.

The V and J genes are TRBV5-1 and TRBJ2-3, with 11 bases aligning to TRBD2. The germline V gene encodes CDR1 SGHRS and CDR2 YFSETQ. V trimming: 3 bases; J trimming: 14 bases; junction bases outside the gene matches: 11. There are 14 residues in the CDR3. In DNA form, the CDR3 reads TGCGCCAGCAGCTGGGAGACTAGCGGGGCCTTGCGGTATTTT. Translation gives CASSWETSGALRYF.

V gene TRBV3-1 (or the pseudogene TRBV3-2) combines with J gene TRBJ1-1; possible D gene TRBD1, 5 bases. The CDR3 extends over 15 amino acids. The germline V and J ends were trimmed by 1 base and 2 bases, with 11 bases remaining between them. Germline V CDR1 and CDR2: LGHDT, YNNKEL (reference sequence). As DNA, the CDR3 is TGTGCCAGCAGCCAAGGACAGTGGGGAAACACTGAAGCTTTCTTT. Its protein product is CASSQGQWGNTEAFF.

The rearrangement uses TRBV14 and TRBJ1-2, with D hard to call. Germline CDR1 and CDR2: SGHDN and FVKESK. V was pared by 0 bases and J by 6 bases, with 17 bases between. The CDR3 has 16 amino acids. In nucleotides, the CDR3 is TGTGCCAGCAGCCAAGAGCTAGGCGTCGGAAGGAATGGCTACACCTTC. Protein sequence: CASSQELGVGRNGYTF.

The chain links TRBV18 to TRBJ1-6; D unclear. CDR3 length: 13 residues. V dropped 3 bases and J dropped 9 bases, with 9 bases sitting between them. Germline lookup yields CDR1 KGHSH and CDR2 LQKENI. This CDR3 reads CASSPPTGSPLHF. The CDR3 DNA sequence: TGTGCCAGCTCACCCCCCACCGGTTCACCCCTCCACTTT. The full variable domain, with the rest looked up from reference TRBV18 and TRBJ1-6, is NAGVMQNPRHLVRRRGQEARLRCSPMKGHSHVYWYRQLPEEGLKFMVYLQKENIIDESGMPKERFSAEFPKEGPSILRIQQVVRGDSAAYFCASSPPTGSPLHFGNGTRLTVT.

The V gene is TRBV5-5, the J gene TRBJ1-1; D is unresolved. Trimming cost V 4 bases and J 11 bases, with 15 bases left between them. The CDR3 contains 12 residues. CDR1 and CDR2 (germline): SGHKS, YYEKEE (reference sequence). CDR3 DNA sequence: TGTGCCAGCAGCATTGACGTTCCGGGTGCTTTCTTT. Translating gives CASSIDVPGAFF. Complete variable domain (other parts from reference TRBV5-5 and TRBJ1-1): DAGVTQSPTHLIKTRGQQVTLRCSPISGHKSVSWYQQVLGQGPQFIFQYYEKEERGRGNFPDRFSARQFPNYSSELNVNALLLGDSALYLCASSIDVPGAFFGQGTRLTVV.

This clone has only one observation. The chain uses TRBV5-1 and TRBJ2-1; D is ambiguous. The V gene lost 3 bases and the J gene lost 0 bases, with 10 bases spanning the gap. The CDR3 length is 15 residues. Germline CDR1 reads SGHRS; CDR2 reads YFSETQ. The CDR3 loop is CASSSRISSYNEQFF. CDR3 DNA sequence: TGCGCCAGCAGCTCCAGGATTAGCTCCTACAATGAGCAGTTCTTC. Full variable domain (missing parts from reference TRBV5-1 and TRBJ2-1): KAGVTQTPRYLIKTRGQQVTLSCSPISGHRSVSWYQQTPGQGLQFLFEYFSETQRNKGNFPGRFSGRQFSNSRSEMNVSTLELGDSALYLCASSSRISSYNEQFFGPGTRLTVL.

V usage is TRBV9 and J usage is TRBJ1-1; D uncertain. V was cut by 4 bases and J by 6 bases, with 13 bases left in between. Germline V gives CDR1 SGDLS, CDR2 YYNGEE. This CDR3 has 13 residues. DNA of the CDR3: TGTGCCAGCAGCCCCCGTCAGGAATCTGAAGCTTTCTTT. This gives the protein CASSPRQESEAFF.

The CDR3 DNA sequence: TGTGCCAGCAGTGTTATAGGCTCGGTCGGGAACACTGAAGCTTTCTTT. Its protein product is CASSVIGSVGNTEAFF. The rearrangement links TRBV7-2 to TRBJ1-1; D is unclear. The CDR3 extends over 16 amino acids. The V end lost 6 bases, the J end lost 1 base, and 18 bases lay between the germline ends. CDR1 and CDR2 from the germline V gene are SGHTA and FQGNSA. The entire variable domain, with the rest obtained from reference TRBV7-2 and TRBJ1-1, is as follows: GAGVSQSPSNKVTEKGKDVELRCDPISGHTALYWYRQSLGQGLEFLIYFQGNSAPDKSGLPSDRFSAERTGGSVSTLTIQRTQQEDSAVYLCASSVIGSVGNTEAFFGQGTRLTVV.

The chain employs TRBV3-1 (or the pseudogene TRBV3-2) and TRBJ1-6, with no clear D. V was shortened by 1 base and J by 10 bases, with 11 bases between the two germline ends. The CDR3 is 14 amino acids. In germline, CDR1 is LGHDT, CDR2 YNNKEL (reference sequence). The CDR3 reads CASSQGPRESPLHF. The CDR3, as DNA: TGTGCCAGCAGCCAAGGTCCGAGGGAGTCACCCCTCCACTTT.

The chain is built from TRBV5-1 and TRBJ2-7; either TRBD1 or TRBD2 may fit D (5 bases each). CDR1 SGHRS and CDR2 YFSETQ come from the germline V gene. With 0 bases removed from V and 2 bases from J, the gap between germline ends came to 15 bases. The length of the CDR3 is 16 residues. CDR3 nucleotide sequence: TGCGCCAGCAGCTTGGCCGGGGACCTCAGGCCCTACGAGCAGTACTTC. Protein sequence: CASSLAGDLRPYEQYF.

This clone has just one count. The chain has TRBV4-2 and TRBJ2-7, with TRBD2 identical over 11 bases. V gave up 0 bases and J gave up 2 bases; unmatched junction bases: 3. This CDR3 is built from 16 residues. The germline CDR1 and CDR2 sequences are LGHNA and YNFKEQ. This CDR3 is CASSQELSGGAYEQYF. For the CDR3, the DNA is TGTGCCAGCAGCCAAGAGCTTAGCGGGGGGGCCTACGAGCAGTACTTC.

The rearrangement links TRBV18 to TRBJ1-1; D gene ambiguous. CDR3 length equals 12 residues. The V end was cut by 8 bases, the J end by 4 bases, with 11 bases between. In germline, CDR1 is KGHSH, CDR2 LQKENI. The CDR3 nucleotides read TGTGCCAGCCCAACACGGGGCACTGAAGCTTTCTTT. It translates to CASPTRGTEAFF.

The chain links TRBV6-6 to TRBJ1-3; no clear D. The germline V gene has CDR1 MNHNY and CDR2 SVGAGI (reference sequence). The V and J ends lost 7 bases and 10 bases respectively, with 11 bases between them. The CDR3 has 11 amino acids. The CDR3 here is CASTGEETIYF. The CDR3 coding sequence is TGTGCCAGCACCGGGGAGGAGACCATATATTTT.

V is TRBV5-1 and J is TRBJ2-3; D gene ambiguous. The CDR3 has 13 residues. Looked up from germline, CDR1 is SGHRS and CDR2 is YFSETQ. V was trimmed by 4 bases and J by 4 bases, leaving 10 bases between them. This CDR3 reads CASSPYDADTQYF. CDR3 nucleotide sequence: TGCGCCAGCAGCCCCTACGACGCAGATACGCAGTATTTT.

This sequence joins TRBV19 and TRBJ1-5, with D maybe TRBD1 (6 bases). CDR3 length: 11 amino acids. V dropped 11 bases and J dropped 11 bases, with 16 bases sitting between them. Germline V lookup: CDR1 LNHDA, CDR2 SQIVND (reference sequence). The CDR3, as DNA: TGTGCCTCCAGTCTGGGGGCAGCCCAGCATTTT. Its protein is CASSLGAAQHF.

CDR3 sequence (DNA): TGCAGCGCTGCCGGGACGATCCTGGGAGCTTTCTTT. It is translated as CSAAGTILGAFF. J is TRBJ1-1 and V is TRBV29-1, with D possibly TRBD1 on 5 matching bases. The germline V gene has CDR1 SQVTM and CDR2 ANQGSEA. Deletions cut 7 bases from V and 10 bases from J, with 19 bases between. The CDR3 sequence is 12 residues long. Using reference TRBV29-1 and TRBJ1-1 for the parts outside the CDR3, the full variable domain is SAVISQKPSRDICQRGTSLTIQCQVDSQVTMMFWYRQQPGQSLTLIATANQGSEATYESGFVIDKFPISRPNLTFSTLTVSNMSPEDSSIYLCSAAGTILGAFFGQGTRLTVV.

In DNA form, the CDR3 reads TGTGCCAGCAGGCAGGGGGTCCCTGGAAACACCATATATTTT. Translation gives CASRQGVPGNTIYF. V and J are TRBV2 and TRBJ1-3, with TRBD1 matching 7 bases. The CDR3 runs to 14 residues. Germline CDR1 is SNHLY and CDR2 is FYNNEI. With 6 bases clipped from V and 2 bases from J, the junction kept 4 bases outside the gene matches.